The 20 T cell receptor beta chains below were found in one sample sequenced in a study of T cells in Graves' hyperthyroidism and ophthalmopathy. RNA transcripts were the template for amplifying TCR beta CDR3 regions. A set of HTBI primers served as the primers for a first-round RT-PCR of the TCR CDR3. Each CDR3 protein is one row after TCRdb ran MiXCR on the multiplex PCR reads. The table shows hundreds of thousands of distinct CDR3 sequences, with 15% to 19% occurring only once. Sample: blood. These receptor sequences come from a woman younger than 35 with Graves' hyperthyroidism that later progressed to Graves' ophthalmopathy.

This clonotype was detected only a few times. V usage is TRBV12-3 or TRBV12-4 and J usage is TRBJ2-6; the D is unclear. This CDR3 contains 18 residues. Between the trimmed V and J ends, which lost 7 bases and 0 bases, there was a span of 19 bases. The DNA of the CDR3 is TGTGCCAGCACCTCTCAAGGCCGCTCACGCTCTGGGGCCAACGTCCTGACTTTC. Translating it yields CASTSQGRSRSGANVLTF.

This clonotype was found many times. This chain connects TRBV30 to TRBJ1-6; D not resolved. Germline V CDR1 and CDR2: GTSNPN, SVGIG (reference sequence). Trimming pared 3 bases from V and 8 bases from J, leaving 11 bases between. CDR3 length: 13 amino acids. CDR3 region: CAWSREQDSPLHF. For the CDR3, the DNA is TGTGCCTGGAGCCGGGAGCAGGATTCACCCCTCCACTTT.

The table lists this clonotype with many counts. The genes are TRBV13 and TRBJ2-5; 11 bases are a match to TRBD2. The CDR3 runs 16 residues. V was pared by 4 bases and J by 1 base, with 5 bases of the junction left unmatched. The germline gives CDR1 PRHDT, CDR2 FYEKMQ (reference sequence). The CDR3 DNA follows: TGTGCCAGCAGCTACCTAGCGGGAGGTTCCCAAGAGACCCAGTACTTC. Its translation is CASSYLAGGSQETQYF.

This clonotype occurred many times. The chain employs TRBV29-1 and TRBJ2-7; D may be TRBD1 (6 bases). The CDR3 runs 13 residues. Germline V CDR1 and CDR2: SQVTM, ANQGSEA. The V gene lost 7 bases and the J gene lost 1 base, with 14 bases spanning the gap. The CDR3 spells CSATGITSYEQYF. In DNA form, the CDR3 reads TGCAGCGCAACAGGGATTACGTCCTACGAGCAGTACTTC.

The CDR3 spells CASSLDYQETQYF. The CDR3 DNA reads TGTGCCAGCAGCTTAGACTACCAAGAGACCCAGTACTTC. This chain uses TRBV7-2 with TRBJ2-5; D remains ambiguous. CDR1 is SGHTA, CDR2 FQGNSA, per germline. The V and J ends lost 1 base and 0 bases respectively, with 3 bases between them. The CDR3 sequence is 13 residues long. Using reference TRBV7-2 and TRBJ2-5 for the parts outside the CDR3, the full variable domain is GAGVSQSPSNKVTEKGKDVELRCDPISGHTALYWYRQSLGQGLEFLIYFQGNSAPDKSGLPSDRFSAERTGGSVSTLTIQRTQQEDSAVYLCASSLDYQETQYFGPGTRLLVL.

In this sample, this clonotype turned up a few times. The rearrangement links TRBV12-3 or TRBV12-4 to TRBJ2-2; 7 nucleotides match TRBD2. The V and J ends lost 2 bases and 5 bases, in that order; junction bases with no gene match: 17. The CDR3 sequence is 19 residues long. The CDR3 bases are TGTGCCAGCAGTTTACGCTACCCCCTAGGGAGGGCCGGTACCGGGGAGCTGTTTTTT. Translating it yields CASSLRYPLGRAGTGELFF.

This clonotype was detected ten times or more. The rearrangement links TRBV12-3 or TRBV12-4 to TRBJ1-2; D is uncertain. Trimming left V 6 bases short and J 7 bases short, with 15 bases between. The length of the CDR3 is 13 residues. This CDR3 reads CASSPGSSSGYTF. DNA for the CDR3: TGTGCCAGCAGCCCCGGGTCCTCCAGTGGCTACACCTTC.

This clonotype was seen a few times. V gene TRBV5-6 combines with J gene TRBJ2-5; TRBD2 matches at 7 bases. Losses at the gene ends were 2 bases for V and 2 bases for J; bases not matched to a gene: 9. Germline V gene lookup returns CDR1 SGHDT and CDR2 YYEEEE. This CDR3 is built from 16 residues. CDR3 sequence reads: CASSFKVAGVQETQYF. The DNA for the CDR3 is TGTGCCAGCAGCTTTAAGGTAGCGGGCGTACAAGAGACCCAGTACTTC.

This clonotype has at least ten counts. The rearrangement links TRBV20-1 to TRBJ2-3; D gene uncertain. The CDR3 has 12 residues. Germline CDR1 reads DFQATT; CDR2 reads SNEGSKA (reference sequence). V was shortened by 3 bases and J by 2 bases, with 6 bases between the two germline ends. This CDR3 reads CSASTPTDTQYF. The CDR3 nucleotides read TGCAGTGCTAGCACCCCCACAGATACGCAGTATTTT.

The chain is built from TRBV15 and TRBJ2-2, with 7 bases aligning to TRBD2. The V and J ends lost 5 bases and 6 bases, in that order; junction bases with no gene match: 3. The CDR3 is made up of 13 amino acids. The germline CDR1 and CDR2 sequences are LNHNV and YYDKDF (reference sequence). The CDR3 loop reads CATSGRESGELFF. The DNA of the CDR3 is TGTGCCACCAGCGGGCGGGAGTCCGGGGAGCTGTTTTTT.

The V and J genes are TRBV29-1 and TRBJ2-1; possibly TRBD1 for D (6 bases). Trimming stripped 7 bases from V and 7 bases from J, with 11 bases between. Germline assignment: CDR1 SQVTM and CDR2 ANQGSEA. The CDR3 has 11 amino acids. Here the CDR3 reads CSAVDRNEQFF. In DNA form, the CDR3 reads TGCAGCGCCGTGGACAGAAATGAGCAGTTCTTC.

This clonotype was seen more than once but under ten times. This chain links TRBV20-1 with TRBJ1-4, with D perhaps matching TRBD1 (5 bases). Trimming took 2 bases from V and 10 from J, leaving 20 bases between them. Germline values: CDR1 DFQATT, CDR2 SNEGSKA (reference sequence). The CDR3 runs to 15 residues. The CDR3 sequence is CSARQQGTVVGKLFF. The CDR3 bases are TGCAGTGCTAGACAGCAGGGAACGGTGGTCGGAAAACTGTTTTTT.

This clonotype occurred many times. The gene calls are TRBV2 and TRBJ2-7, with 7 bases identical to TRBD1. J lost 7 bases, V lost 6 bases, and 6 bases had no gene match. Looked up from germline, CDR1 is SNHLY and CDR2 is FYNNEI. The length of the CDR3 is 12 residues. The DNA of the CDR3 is TGTGCCAGCAGGGGGGACAGCTTAGAGCAGTACTTC. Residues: CASRGDSLEQYF.

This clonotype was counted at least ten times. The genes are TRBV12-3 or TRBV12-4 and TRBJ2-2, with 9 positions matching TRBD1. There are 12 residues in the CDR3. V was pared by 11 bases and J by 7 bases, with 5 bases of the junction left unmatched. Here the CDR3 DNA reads TGTGCCCAGGACAGGGGAGGCGGGGAGCTGTTTTTT. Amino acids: CAQDRGGGELFF.

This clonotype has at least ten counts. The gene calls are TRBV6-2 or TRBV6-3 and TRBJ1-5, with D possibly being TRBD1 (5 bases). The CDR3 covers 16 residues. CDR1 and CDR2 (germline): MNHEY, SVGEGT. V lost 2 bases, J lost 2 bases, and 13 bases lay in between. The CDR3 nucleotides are TGTGCCAGCAGTTACACGGGACTCAGGCGCAATCAGCCCCAGCATTTT. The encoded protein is CASSYTGLRRNQPQHF.

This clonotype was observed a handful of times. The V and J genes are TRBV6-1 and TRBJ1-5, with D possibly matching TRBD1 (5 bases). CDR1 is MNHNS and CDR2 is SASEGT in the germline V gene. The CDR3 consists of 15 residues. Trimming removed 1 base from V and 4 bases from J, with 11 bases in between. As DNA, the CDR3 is TGTGCCAGCAGTGAAGGCGCCGGGACTAATCAGCCCCAGCATTTT. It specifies CASSEGAGTNQPQHF.

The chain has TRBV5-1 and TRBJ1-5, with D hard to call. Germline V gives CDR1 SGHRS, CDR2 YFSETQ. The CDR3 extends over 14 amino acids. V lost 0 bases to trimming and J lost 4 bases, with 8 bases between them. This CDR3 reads CASSLDLGNQPQHF. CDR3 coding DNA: TGCGCCAGCAGCTTGGATTTGGGGAATCAGCCCCAGCATTTT.

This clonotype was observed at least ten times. The CDR3 sequence: CSAKTSEETQYF. The CDR3 DNA follows: TGCAGTGCTAAGACTAGCGAAGAGACCCAGTACTTC. This chain joins TRBV20-1 and TRBJ2-5; 8 nucleotides line up with TRBD2. The CDR3 contains 12 residues. J was trimmed by 3 bases and V by 4 bases; bases with no gene match: 1. The V gene's germline CDR1 is DFQATT and CDR2 SNEGSKA (reference sequence).

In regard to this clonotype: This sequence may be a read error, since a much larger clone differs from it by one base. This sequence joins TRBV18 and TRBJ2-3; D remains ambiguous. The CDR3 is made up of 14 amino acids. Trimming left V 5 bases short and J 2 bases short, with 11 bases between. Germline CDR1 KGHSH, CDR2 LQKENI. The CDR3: CASSAQPNTDTQYF. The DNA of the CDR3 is TGTGCCAGCTCAGCCCAACCCAACACAGATACGCAGTATTTT. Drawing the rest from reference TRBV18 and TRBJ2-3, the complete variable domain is NAGVMQNPRHLVRRRGQEARLRCSPMKGHSHVYWYRQLPEEGLKFMVYLQKENIIDESGMPKERFSAEFPKEGPSILRIQQVVRGDSAAYFCASSAQPNTDTQYFGPGTRLTVL.

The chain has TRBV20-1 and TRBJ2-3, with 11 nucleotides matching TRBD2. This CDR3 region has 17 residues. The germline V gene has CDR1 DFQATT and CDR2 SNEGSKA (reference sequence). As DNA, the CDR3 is TGCAGCGGGATACTAGCGGGAGATCTTTATGGCACAGATACGCAGTATTTT. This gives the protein CSGILAGDLYGTDTQYF.